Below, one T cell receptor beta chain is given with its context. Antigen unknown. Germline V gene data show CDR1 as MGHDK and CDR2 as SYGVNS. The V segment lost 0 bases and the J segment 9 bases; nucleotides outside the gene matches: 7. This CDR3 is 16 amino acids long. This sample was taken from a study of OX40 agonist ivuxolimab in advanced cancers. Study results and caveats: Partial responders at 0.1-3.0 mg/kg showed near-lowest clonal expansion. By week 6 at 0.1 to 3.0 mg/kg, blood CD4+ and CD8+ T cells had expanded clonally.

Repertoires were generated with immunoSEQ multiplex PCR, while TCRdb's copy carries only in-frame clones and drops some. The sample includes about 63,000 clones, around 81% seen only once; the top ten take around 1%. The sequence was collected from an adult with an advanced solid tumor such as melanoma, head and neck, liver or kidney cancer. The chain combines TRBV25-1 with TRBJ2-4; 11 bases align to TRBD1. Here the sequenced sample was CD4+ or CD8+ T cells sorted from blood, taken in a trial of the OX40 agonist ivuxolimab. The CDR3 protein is CASSEYGQGAGGIQYF. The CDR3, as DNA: TGTGCCAGCAGTGAATATGGACAGGGGGCGGGTGGCATTCAGTACTTC.